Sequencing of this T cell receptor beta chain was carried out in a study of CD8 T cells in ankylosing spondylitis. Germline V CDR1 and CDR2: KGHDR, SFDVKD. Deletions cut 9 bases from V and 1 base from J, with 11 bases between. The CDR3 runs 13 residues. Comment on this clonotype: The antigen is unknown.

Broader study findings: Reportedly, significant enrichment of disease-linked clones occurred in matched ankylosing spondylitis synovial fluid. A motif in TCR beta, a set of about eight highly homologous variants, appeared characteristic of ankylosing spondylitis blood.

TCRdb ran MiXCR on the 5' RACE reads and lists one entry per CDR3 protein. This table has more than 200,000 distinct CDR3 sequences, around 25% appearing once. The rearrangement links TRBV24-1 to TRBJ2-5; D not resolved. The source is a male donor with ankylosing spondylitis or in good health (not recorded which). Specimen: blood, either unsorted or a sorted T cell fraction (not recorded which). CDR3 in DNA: TGTGCCACCCGACCGGCATTCCAAGAGACCCAGTACTTC. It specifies CATRPAFQETQYF.